The rows below give T cell receptor beta chains drawn from one sample of a study of Ad26.COV2.S vaccination and SARS-CoV-2 variants. Profiling relied on immunoSEQ multiplex PCR, and the TCRdb table lists in-frame clones only, not all of them. The table includes about 480,000 clones, 87% detected once. The sequences come from peripheral blood, collected in a trial of Ad26.COV2.S vaccine versus placebo. These receptors were taken from a person between 18 and 65 years old who received the Ad26.COV2.S COVID-19 vaccine or a placebo. Each CDR3 is given with its conserved first and last residue. Fields, in order: V gene, D gene, J gene, clone size, CDR3 protein, CDR3 DNA. A D gene is named only where the DNA matches it firmly. Not every row has a clone size; where given, it reads once, few, many or a size class.

>TRBV3-1/TRBV3-2|TRBD1|TRBJ2-3|NA
CASSQGPGQGWADTQYF
TGTGCCAGCAGCCAAGGGCCGGGACAGGGGTGGGCAGATACGCAGTATTTT
>TRBV28|NA|TRBJ1-5|NA
CASRWGGQQPQHF
TGTGCCAGCCGTTGGGGAGGGCAGCAGCCCCAGCATTTT
>TRBV9|TRBD2|TRBJ2-5|NA
CASSVDLAGGPRETQYF
TGTGCCAGCAGCGTAGATCTAGCGGGAGGCCCTAGGGAGACCCAGTACTTC
>TRBV9|NA|TRBJ2-4|NA
CASSVAPELAKNIQYF
TGTGCCAGCAGCGTAGCCCCGGAATTAGCCAAAAACATTCAGTACTTC
>TRBV9|TRBD2|TRBJ2-1|NA
CASSVGAGGPVNEQFF
TGTGCCAGCAGCGTAGGGGCGGGAGGGCCGGTAAATGAGCAGTTCTTC
>TRBV7-3|NA|TRBJ2-1|NA
CASSPAGNYNEQFF
TGTGCCAGCAGCCCCGCGGGCAACTACAATGAGCAGTTCTTC
>TRBV7-2|NA|TRBJ2-5|NA
CASSPRGGARETQYF
TGTGCCAGCAGCCCAAGAGGGGGGGCGAGAGAGACCCAGTACTTC
>TRBV5-1|TRBD1|TRBJ2-7|NA
CASSFGQGHEQYF
TGCGCCAGCAGCTTCGGACAGGGCCACGAGCAGTACTTC
>TRBV27|NA|TRBJ2-7|NA
CASSPSGHEQYF
TGTGCCAGCAGTCCCTCGGGCCACGAGCAGTACTTC
>TRBV28|NA|TRBJ1-2|few
CASFGWARSGEGYTF
TGTGCCAGCTTTGGGTGGGCCAGGAGCGGGGAAGGCTACACCTTC
>TRBV2|TRBD1|TRBJ1-2|NA
CASSKTGVGVSGYTF
TGTGCCAGCAGTAAAACAGGGGTGGGAGTGTCGGGCTACACCTTC
>TRBV12-2|NA|TRBJ2-6|NA
CASRLDSHGANVLTF
TGTGCAAGTCGCTTAGACAGCCATGGGGCCAACGTCCTGACTTTC
>TRBV7-2|NA|TRBJ1-5|NA
CASSLSQGTQPQHF
TGTGCCAGCAGCTTAAGCCAGGGGACACAGCCCCAGCATTTT
>TRBV28|TRBD1|TRBJ2-7|NA
CASSRGTGAGEQYF
TGTGCCAGCAGTCGCGGGACAGGGGCCGGCGAGCAGTACTTC
>TRBV7-3|NA|TRBJ1-6|NA
CASAASYNSPLHF
TGTGCCAGCGCCGCCTCCTATAATTCACCCCTCCACTTT
>TRBV6-2/TRBV6-3|NA|TRBJ1-2|NA
CASSYAASYGYTF
TGTGCCAGCAGTTACGCGGCAAGCTATGGCTACACCTTC
>TRBV7-2|NA|TRBJ2-3|NA
CASSLNRVLDTQYF
TGTGCCAGCAGCTTAAATCGGGTATTGGATACGCAGTATTTT
>TRBV28|TRBD2|TRBJ2-3|many
CASSLPGLASSTDTQYF
TGTGCCAGCAGTTTACCAGGACTAGCGAGTAGCACAGATACGCAGTATTTT
>TRBV10-1|TRBD1|TRBJ2-4|NA
CARDRDWSLAKNIQYF
TGCGCCAGAGACAGGGATTGGAGTCTAGCCAAAAACATTCAGTACTTC
>TRBV5-1|NA|TRBJ2-6|NA
CASSPPDSGANVLTF
TGCGCCAGCAGCCCCCCAGACTCTGGGGCCAACGTCCTGACTTTC
>TRBV11-1|NA|TRBJ2-5|NA
CASSLPRETQETQYF
TGTGCCAGCAGCTTACCTCGGGAGACTCAAGAGACCCAGTACTTC
>TRBV19|NA|TRBJ2-7|NA
CASKFPSGEQYF
TGTGCCTCTAAATTCCCAAGCGGCGAGCAGTACTTC
>TRBV7-2|TRBD2|TRBJ2-5|NA
CASSLGPGGPGRETQYF
TGTGCCAGCAGCTTAGGACCGGGAGGGCCGGGAAGAGAGACCCAGTACTTC
>TRBV5-1|NA|TRBJ1-5|NA
CASSLGGADQPQHF
TGCGCCAGCAGCTTGGGGGGGGCCGATCAGCCCCAGCATTTT
>TRBV9|NA|TRBJ2-3|NA
CASSVFPGGLNTQYF
TGTGCCAGCAGCGTATTTCCCGGGGGCCTTAATACGCAGTATTTT
>TRBV9|TRBD1|TRBJ1-6|NA
CASRGTGVQSPLHF
TGTGCCAGCAGGGGCACAGGGGTGCAGTCACCCCTCCACTTT
>TRBV7-9|NA|TRBJ1-2|few
CASSHPGQVIKSYTF
TGTGCCAGCAGCCACCCCGGTCAAGTTATTAAAAGCTACACCTTC
>TRBV6-5|NA|TRBJ1-2|NA
CASSRQPNYGYTF
TGTGCCAGCAGTCGACAGCCAAACTATGGCTACACTTTC
>TRBV19|NA|TRBJ2-1|NA
CASSIRGNEQFF
TGTGCCAGTAGTATTCGCGGAAATGAGCAGTTCTTC
>TRBV5-1|NA|TRBJ1-1|once
CASSVNGPQNTEAFF
TGCGCCAGCAGCGTGAACGGACCCCAGAACACTGAAGCTTTCTTT
>TRBV28|NA|TRBJ2-5|NA
CASSSSPGLWAQYF
TGTGCCAGCAGTTCATCTCCGGGACTTTGGGCCCAGTACTTC
>TRBV3-1/TRBV3-2|TRBD2|TRBJ2-1|NA
CASSHGTSGSRSYNEQFF
TGTGCCAGCAGCCATGGGACTAGCGGGAGCCGCTCCTACAATGAGCAGTTCTTC
>TRBV3-1/TRBV3-2|TRBD1|TRBJ2-3|NA
CASSLQTGPSTDTQYF
TGTGCCAGCAGCCTCCAGACAGGGCCTAGCACAGATACGCAGTATTTT
>TRBV3-1/TRBV3-2|TRBD2|TRBJ2-7|NA
CASSQVVWSGSSYEQYF
TGTGCCAGCAGCCAAGTAGTTTGGAGCGGGAGCTCCTACGAGCAGTACTTC
>TRBV19|NA|TRBJ2-2|NA
CASRGQGPAGTGELFF
TGTGCCAGTAGGGGGCAGGGGCCGGCCGGCACCGGGGAGCTGTTTTTT
>TRBV2|NA|TRBJ2-7|NA
CASSIYEQYF
TGTGCCAGCAGTATCTACGAGCAGTACTTC
>TRBV3-1/TRBV3-2|TRBD2|TRBJ2-1|NA
CASSPVAGTSSHEQFF
TGTGCCAGCAGCCCCGTTGCCGGGACTAGTTCTCATGAGCAGTTCTTC
>TRBV9|NA|TRBJ2-2|NA
CASSVAAGGGELFF
TGTGCCAGCAGCGTCGCGGCCGGGGGCGGGGAGCTGTTTTTT
>TRBV1|NA|TRBJ1-4|NA
CTSSPTRGGNEKLFF
TGCACCAGCAGCCCAACGAGAGGGGGGAATGAAAAACTGTTTTTT
>TRBV15|NA|TRBJ1-1|NA
CATSRGHGGAIFPAFF
TGTGCCACCAGCAGAGGACACGGGGGCGCTATCTTTCCGGCTTTCTTT
>TRBV3-1/TRBV3-2|NA|TRBJ1-1|once
CASSQGGDTEAFF
TGTGCCAGCAGCCAGGGTGGTGACACTGAAGCTTTCTTT
>TRBV6-5|NA|TRBJ1-5|NA
CASSRAGRQNQPQHF
TGTGCCAGCAGCCGCGCTGGGAGACAGAATCAGCCCCAGCATTTT
>TRBV5-6|NA|TRBJ1-5|NA
CASSLWATSQPQHF
TGTGCCAGCAGCTTGTGGGCTACCAGTCAGCCCCAGCATTTT
>TRBV4-2|NA|TRBJ2-7|NA
CASSQYPAGNYEQYF
TGTGCCAGCAGCCAATACCCGGCAGGTAACTACGAGCAGTACTTC
>TRBV6-2/TRBV6-3|NA|TRBJ1-5|NA
CASSYTGGRQPQHF
TGTGCCAGCAGTTACACGGGGGGCCGGCAGCCCCAGCATTTT
>TRBV24-1|NA|TRBJ1-1|NA
CATSDGPTVAGAEAFF
TGTGCCACCAGTGATGGCCCGACAGTTGCGGGGGCTGAAGCTTTCTTT
>TRBV4-2|NA|TRBJ2-7|NA
CASSQEGTYEQYF
TGTGCCAGCAGCCAAGAGGGGACCTACGAGCAGTACTTC
>TRBV24-1|TRBD2|TRBJ2-1|NA
CATSDKILTSGSYNEQFF
TGTGCCACCAGTGACAAAATACTCACTAGCGGGAGCTACAATGAGCAGTTCTTC
>TRBV11-3|NA|TRBJ1-1|NA
CASSFSVDTEAFF
TGTGCCAGCAGCTTCTCGGTGGACACTGAAGCTTTCTTT
>TRBV11-1|NA|TRBJ2-3|NA
CASSSRQISDTQYF
TGTGCCAGCAGCTCAAGACAGATCTCAGATACGCAGTATTTT
>TRBV2|NA|TRBJ2-7|NA
CASRYVREQYF
TGTGCCAGCCGCTACGTACGAGAGCAGTACTTC
>TRBV5-1|TRBD2|TRBJ2-7|NA
CASSLGLAGVYEQYF
TGCGCCAGCAGCCTGGGACTAGCGGGAGTCTACGAGCAGTACTTC
>TRBV7-9|TRBD2|TRBJ2-5|NA
CASTPMTSGIKETQYF
TGTGCCAGCACCCCCATGACTAGCGGGATCAAAGAGACCCAGTACTTC
>TRBV5-1|NA|TRBJ2-1|NA
CASYGGLKSGHNEQFF
TGCGCCAGCTATGGCGGGCTAAAAAGTGGGCACAATGAGCAGTTCTTC
>TRBV5-1|NA|TRBJ2-2|NA
CASNRNQGSPGELFF
TGCGCCAGCAACAGAAATCAGGGTTCCCCCGGGGAGCTGTTTTTT
>TRBV30|TRBD2|TRBJ2-1|once
CAWSVGGGRAAPEQFF
TGTGCCTGGAGTGTAGGAGGCGGGAGGGCTGCCCCTGAGCAGTTCTTC
>TRBV5-1|NA|TRBJ1-6|NA
CASSLGRRTYNSPLHF
TGCGCCAGCAGCTTGGGCAGGAGGACCTATAATTCACCCCTCCACTTT
>TRBV9|NA|TRBJ2-7|NA
CASSVYPMGVYEQYF
TGTGCCAGCAGCGTATACCCCATGGGGGTTTACGAGCAGTACTTC
>TRBV27|NA|TRBJ1-2|NA
CASSFWGQGYTF
TGTGCCAGCAGTTTCTGGGGGCAAGGCTACACCTTC
>TRBV24-1|NA|TRBJ1-2|few
CATSVAYAGGYGYTF
TGTGCCACCAGTGTGGCATATGCCGGGGGCTATGGCTACACCTTC